This T cell receptor beta chain was recovered during a study of CD8+ T cells in alopecia areata. Study findings and constraints: Sequence data from scalp samples additionally include resident alphabeta T cells of normal skin. Affected lesional scalp, above all in alopecia totalis/universalis, was more clonal than normal scalp.

About this clone: Its antigen is as yet unknown.

cDNA serving as the sequencing template came from extracted, reverse transcribed RNA. TCRdb keeps only in-frame clones here, not all; method: immunoSEQ multiplex PCR. The sample holds some 120,000 clones, roughly 50% seen once. Punch biopsies of lesional scalp, plus peripheral blood, were taken from alopecia areata patients. Both CD4+ and CD8+ T cells were separated by sorting PBMCs. The CDR3 totals 15 residues. The V gene lost 5 bases and the J gene lost 0 bases, with 11 bases spanning the gap. Germline assignment: CDR1 LNHDA and CDR2 SQIVND (reference sequence). Sequencing input: NKG2D-low CD8+ T cells sorted from blood. The gene calls are TRBV19 and TRBJ1-5; D unresolved. The receptor comes from a human donor with alopecia areata. The CDR3 nucleotides read TGTGCCAGTAGTTCCGGAGGTTATAGCAATCAGCCCCAGCATTTT. It codes for CASSSGGYSNQPQHF.